This T cell receptor (beta chain) was recovered during a study of CD8 T cells in Susac syndrome. J lost 1 base, V lost 5 bases, and 4 bases had no gene match. Germline values: CDR1 DFQATT, CDR2 SNEGSKA (reference sequence). This CDR3 comprises 13 residues. RNA amounts of roughly 0.45 to 1 ug underwent reverse transcription with random hexamers. Amplification of TCR beta CDR3 by immunoSEQ multiplex PCR spanned 54 Vbeta and 13 Jbeta. TCRdb called the immunoSEQ multiplex PCR reads again in MiXCR, with one record for every CDR3 protein. This table has tens of thousands of distinct CDR3 sequences, over 85% appearing once. Sequencing of TCR beta was undertaken in CD8+ and CD4+ T cells derived from blood. Healthy donors matched for age and sex were used as controls. While CD8+ and CD4+ T cells were isolated negatively, TEMRA cells were enriched by FACS.

The J gene is TRBJ2-7, the V gene TRBV20-1; 8 positions match TRBD1. Sequenced sample: CD8+ T cells from PBMCs. This receptor was taken from a human donor in good health. CDR3 in DNA: TGCAGTGCTTGGACAGGGAATTCCTACGAGCAGTACTTC. Amino acids: CSAWTGNSYEQYF.